This T cell receptor (beta chain) was sequenced in a study of CDR3 diversity in severe acne. TCRdb redid the calling of the PCR reads with MiXCR, one entry per CDR3 protein. Of about 98,000 distinct CDR3 sequences listed, under 60% are singletons. With V trimmed by 2 bases and J by 9 bases, 3 bases remained unmatched. This CDR3 is 15 amino acids long. The V gene's germline CDR1 is ENHRY and CDR2 SYGVKD. The receptor comes from a male donor with acne. The specimen sequenced was blood. The chain employs TRBV10-3 and TRBJ1-6; 11 bases match TRBD1. The CDR3 coding sequence is TGTGCCATCAGTGAGGGACAGGGGGCCGGTTCACCCCTCCACTTT. Its protein is CAISEGQGAGSPLHF.